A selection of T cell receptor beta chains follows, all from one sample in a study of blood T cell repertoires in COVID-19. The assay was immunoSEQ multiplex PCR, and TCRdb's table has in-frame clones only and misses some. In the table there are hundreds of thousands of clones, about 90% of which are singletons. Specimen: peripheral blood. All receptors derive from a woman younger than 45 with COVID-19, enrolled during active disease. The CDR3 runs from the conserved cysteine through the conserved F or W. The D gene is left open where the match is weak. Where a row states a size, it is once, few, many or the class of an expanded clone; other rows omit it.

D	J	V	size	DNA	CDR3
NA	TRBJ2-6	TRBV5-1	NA	TGCGCCAGCAGCTTTTCTGGGGGCCTCGTCTCTGGGGCCAACGTCCTGACTTTC	CASSFSGGLVSGANVLTF
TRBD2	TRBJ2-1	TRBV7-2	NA	TGTGCCAGTTTACTAGCGGGGTACAATGAGCAGTTCTTC	CASLLAGYNEQFF
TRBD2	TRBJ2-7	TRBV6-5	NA	TGTGCCAGCAGTAGGACTAGCGGGGTCTACGAGCAGTACTTC	CASSRTSGVYEQYF
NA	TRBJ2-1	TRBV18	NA	TGTGCCAGCTCACCACCTACGGGAAACTCCTACAATGAGCAGTTCTTC	CASSPPTGNSYNEQFF
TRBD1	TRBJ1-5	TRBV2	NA	TGTGCCAGCAGTTTCCGATACACAGGGGTGGGCAATCAGCCCCAGCATTTT	CASSFRYTGVGNQPQHF
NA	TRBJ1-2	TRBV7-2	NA	TGTGCCAGCAGCTTATCGGTCGGCAGGGGCCGTGGCTACACCTTC	CASSLSVGRGRGYTF
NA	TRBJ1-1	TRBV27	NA	TGTGCCAGCAGACATAACACTGAAGCTTTCTTT	CASRHNTEAFF
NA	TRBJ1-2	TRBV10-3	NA	TGTGCCATCAGTGAGTCGGCAGGGGCTGGCTACACCTTC	CAISESAGAGYTF
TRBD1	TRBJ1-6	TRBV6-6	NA	TGTGCCAGCAGTGGGACAGGGGGGTCGAATTCACCCCTCCACTTT	CASSGTGGSNSPLHF
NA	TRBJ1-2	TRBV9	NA	TGTGCCAGCAGCGTAAGCGGACAGCTGAACTATGGCTACACCTTC	CASSVSGQLNYGYTF
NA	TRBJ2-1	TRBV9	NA	TGTGCCAGCAGCGGGGGGCGAGACGGCCTGGTAGGTGAGCAGTTCTTC	CASSGGRDGLVGEQFF
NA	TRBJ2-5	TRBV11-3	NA	TGTGCCAGCATTCTCCCCCGGAGGGGAGATGGTCAAGAGACCCAGTACTTC	CASILPRRGDGQETQYF
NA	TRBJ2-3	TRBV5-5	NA	TGTGCCAGCAGCGGAAGACAGGCCGCGGGAGATACGCAGTATTTT	CASSGRQAAGDTQYF
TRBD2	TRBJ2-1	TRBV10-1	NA	TGCGCCAGCAGTGAACTAGCGGGAGTTGGCTCTTACAATGAGCAGTTCTTC	CASSELAGVGSYNEQFF
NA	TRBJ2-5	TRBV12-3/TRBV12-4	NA	TGTGCCAGCTGCGCTTATGGAGAGACCCAGTACTTC	CASCAYGETQYF
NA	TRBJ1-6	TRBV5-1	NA	TGCGCCAGCAGCGAATACATAGGGGTTCGATCACCCCTCCACTTT	CASSEYIGVRSPLHF
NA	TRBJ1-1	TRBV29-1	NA	TGCAGCGTTGTTGGGGGCAGGGCTGAAGCTTTCTTT	CSVVGGRAEAFF
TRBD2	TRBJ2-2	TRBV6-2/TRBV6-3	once	TGTGCCAGCAGTTCCCAGGAAGCGGGACTCGGGGAGCTGTTTTTT	CASSSQEAGLGELFF
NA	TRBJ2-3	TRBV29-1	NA	TGCAGCGTTCAATCGTCGGTATATTCAGATACGCAGTATTTT	CSVQSSVYSDTQYF
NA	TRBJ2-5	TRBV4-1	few	TGCGCCAGCAGCCAAGTTCGGGAACTAGAGACCCAGTACTTC	CASSQVRELETQYF
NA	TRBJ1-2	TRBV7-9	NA	TGTGCCAGCAGCGCACGCCGGGGTGTTTCCCCTAACTATGGCTACACCTTC	CASSARRGVSPNYGYTF
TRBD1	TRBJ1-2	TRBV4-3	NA	TGCGCCAGCGGAAAACAACAGGGGGAAGGCCGGGATGGCTACACCTTC	CASGKQQGEGRDGYTF
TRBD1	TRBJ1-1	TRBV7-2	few	TGTGCCAGCAAAGGACAGGAGGACACTGAAGCTTTCTTT	CASKGQEDTEAFF
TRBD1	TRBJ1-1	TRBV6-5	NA	TGTGCCAGCAGTTACCAGACAGGGGGCATGAACACTGAAGCTTTCTTT	CASSYQTGGMNTEAFF
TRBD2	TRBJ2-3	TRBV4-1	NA	TGCGCCAGCATGGGCGGGGGTTATACGCAGTATTTT	CASMGGGYTQYF
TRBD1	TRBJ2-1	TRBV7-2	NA	TGTGCCAGCAGCAGCACAGGGGACCATGAGCAGTTCTTC	CASSSTGDHEQFF
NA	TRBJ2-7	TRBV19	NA	TGTGCCAGTAGTATAGTTCCGAGCCAAGTCTCCTACGAGCAGTACTTC	CASSIVPSQVSYEQYF
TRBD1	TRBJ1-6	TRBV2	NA	TGTGCCAGCAGTGAGATGGACAGGTTTTCACCCCTCCACTTT	CASSEMDRFSPLHF
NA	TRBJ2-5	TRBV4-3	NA	TGCGCCAGCAGCCATGGGCCCGATAAGCCCTTGTGGACCCAGTACTTC	CASSHGPDKPLWTQYF
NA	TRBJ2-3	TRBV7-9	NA	TGTGCCAGCAGCCCACAAGATACGCAGTATTTT	CASSPQDTQYF
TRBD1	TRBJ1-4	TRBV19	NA	TGTGCCAGTAGTGCAAACAGGGGGCGTCTCAATGAAAAACTGTTTTTT	CASSANRGRLNEKLFF
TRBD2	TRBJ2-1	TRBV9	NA	TGTGCCAGCAGCGTAACTAGCGGGGGGGCCTTTAATGAGCAGTTCTTC	CASSVTSGGAFNEQFF
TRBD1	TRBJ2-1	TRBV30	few	TGTGCCTGGAGTGTATTTGGGGGACAGGGTTACAATGAGCAGTTCTTC	CAWSVFGGQGYNEQFF